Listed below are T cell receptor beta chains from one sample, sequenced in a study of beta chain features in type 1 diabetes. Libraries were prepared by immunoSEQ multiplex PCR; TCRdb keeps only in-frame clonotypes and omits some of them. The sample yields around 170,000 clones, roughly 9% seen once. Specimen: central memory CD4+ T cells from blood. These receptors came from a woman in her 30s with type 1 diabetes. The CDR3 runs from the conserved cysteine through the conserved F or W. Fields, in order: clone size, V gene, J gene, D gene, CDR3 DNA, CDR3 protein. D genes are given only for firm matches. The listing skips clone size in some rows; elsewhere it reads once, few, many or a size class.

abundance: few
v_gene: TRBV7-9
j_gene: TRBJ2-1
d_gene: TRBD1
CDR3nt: TGTGCCAGCAGCTTAGCGGGACAGTACAATGAGCAGTTCTTC
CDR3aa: CASSLAGQYNEQFF

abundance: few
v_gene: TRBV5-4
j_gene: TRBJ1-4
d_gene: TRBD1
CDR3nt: TGTGCCAGCAGCCTACAACAGGGGGGTAATGAAAAACTGTTTTTT
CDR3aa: CASSLQQGGNEKLFF

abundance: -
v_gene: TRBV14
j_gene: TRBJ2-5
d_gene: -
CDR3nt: TGTGCCAGCAGCAGGGACACCCAAGAGACCCAGTACTTC
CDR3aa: CASSRDTQETQYF

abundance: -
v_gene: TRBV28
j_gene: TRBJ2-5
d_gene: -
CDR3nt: TGTGCCAGCAGCGAAAAACGGGGGACCCAGTACTTC
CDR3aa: CASSEKRGTQYF

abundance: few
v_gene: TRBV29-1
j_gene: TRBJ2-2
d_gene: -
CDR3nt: TGCAGCGCAGGGCGACAAGAGGAGCTGTTTTTT
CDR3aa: CSAGRQEELFF

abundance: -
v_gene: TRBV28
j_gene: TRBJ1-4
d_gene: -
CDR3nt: TGTGCCAGCACTCAGATAAATGAAAAACTGTTTTTT
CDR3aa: CASTQINEKLFF

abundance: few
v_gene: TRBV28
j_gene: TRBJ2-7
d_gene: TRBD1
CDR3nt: TGTGCCAGCAGTGGGGGACAGTACGAGCAGTACTTC
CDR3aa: CASSGGQYEQYF

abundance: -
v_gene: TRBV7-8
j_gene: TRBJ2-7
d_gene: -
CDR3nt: TGTGCCAGCAGCTTAGGGCCGACTGGCGAGCAGTACTTC
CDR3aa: CASSLGPTGEQYF

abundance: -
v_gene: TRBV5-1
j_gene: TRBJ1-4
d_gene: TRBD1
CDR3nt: TGCGCCAGCAGCTATGCAGGGGGGTATGAAAAACTGTTTTTT
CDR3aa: CASSYAGGYEKLFF

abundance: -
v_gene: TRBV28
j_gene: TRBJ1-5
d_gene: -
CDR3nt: TGTGCCAGCAGTTTCGTACAGAATCAGCCCCAGCATTTT
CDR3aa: CASSFVQNQPQHF

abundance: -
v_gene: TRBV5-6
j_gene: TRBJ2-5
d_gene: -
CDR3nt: TGTGCCAGCAGCCGCGGCTTCCAAGAGACCCAGTACTTC
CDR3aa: CASSRGFQETQYF

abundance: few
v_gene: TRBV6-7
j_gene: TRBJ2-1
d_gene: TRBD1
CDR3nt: TGTGCCAGCAGTTACTCGATTAGGGACAGGAAACGCAATGAGCAGTTCTTC
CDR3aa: CASSYSIRDRKRNEQFF

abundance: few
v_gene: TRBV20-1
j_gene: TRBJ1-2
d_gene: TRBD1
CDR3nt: TGCAGTGCAGGACAGGGTTATGGCTACACCTTC
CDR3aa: CSAGQGYGYTF

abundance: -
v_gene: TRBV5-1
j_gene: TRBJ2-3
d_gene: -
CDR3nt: TGCGCCAGCAGCATCGACATTAGGTCAGATACGCAGTATTTT
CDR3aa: CASSIDIRSDTQYF

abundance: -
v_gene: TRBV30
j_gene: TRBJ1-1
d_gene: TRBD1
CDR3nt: TGTGCGATAGGGGGCTTGGTCACTGAAGCTTTCTTT
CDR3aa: CAIGGLVTEAFF

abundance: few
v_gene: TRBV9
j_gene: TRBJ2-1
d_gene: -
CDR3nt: TGTGCCAGCAGCGACGGGAACTACAATGAGCAGTTCTTC
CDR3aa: CASSDGNYNEQFF

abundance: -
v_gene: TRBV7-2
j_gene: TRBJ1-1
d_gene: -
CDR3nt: TGTGCCAGCAGCCCCAGGGCAGGGTCGGGTGAAGCTTTCTTT
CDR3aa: CASSPRAGSGEAFF

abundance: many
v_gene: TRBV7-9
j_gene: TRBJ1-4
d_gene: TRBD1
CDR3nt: TGTGCCAGCAGCTTATTGGACAGGCATGAAAAACTGTTTTTT
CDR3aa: CASSLLDRHEKLFF

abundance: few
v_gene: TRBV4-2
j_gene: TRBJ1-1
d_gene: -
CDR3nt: TGTGCCAGCAGCCAAGGATACAGCCACACTGAAGCTTTCTTT
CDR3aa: CASSQGYSHTEAFF

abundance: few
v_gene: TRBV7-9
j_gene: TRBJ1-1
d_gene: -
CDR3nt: TGTGCCAGCAGCGAAGGACAGTCGAACACTGAAGCTTTCTTT
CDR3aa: CASSEGQSNTEAFF

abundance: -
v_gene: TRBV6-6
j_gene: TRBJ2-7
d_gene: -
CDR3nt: TGTGCCAGCAGTTACCAATCAGGGCCCTACGAGCAGTACTTC
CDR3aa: CASSYQSGPYEQYF

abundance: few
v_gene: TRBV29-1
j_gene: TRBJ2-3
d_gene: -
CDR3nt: TGCAGCGGGAGGCTAAACACAGATACGCAGTATTTT
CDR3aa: CSGRLNTDTQYF

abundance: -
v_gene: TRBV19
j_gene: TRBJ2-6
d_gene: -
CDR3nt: TGTGCCAGTACCACGCGACAGTCTGGGGCCAACGTCCTGACTTTC
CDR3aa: CASTTRQSGANVLTF

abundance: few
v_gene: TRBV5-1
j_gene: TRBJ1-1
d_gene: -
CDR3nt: TGCGCCAGCAGACCCGGCCCTAGAGGGACTGAAGCTTTCTTT
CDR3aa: CASRPGPRGTEAFF

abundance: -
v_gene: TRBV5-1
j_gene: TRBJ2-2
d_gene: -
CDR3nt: TGCGCCAGCTCGACAGAAACCGGGGAGCTGTTTTTT
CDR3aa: CASSTETGELFF

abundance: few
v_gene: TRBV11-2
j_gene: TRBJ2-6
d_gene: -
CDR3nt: TGTGCCTCAGGAATCTCTGGGGCCAACGTCCTGACTTTC
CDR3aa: CASGISGANVLTF

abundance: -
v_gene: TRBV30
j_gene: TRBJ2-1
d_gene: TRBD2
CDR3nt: TGTGCCTGGAGTGTAAAGGGGAGGGCGGGTGAGCAGTTCTTC
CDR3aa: CAWSVKGRAGEQFF

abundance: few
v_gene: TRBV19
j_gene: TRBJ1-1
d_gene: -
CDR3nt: TGTGCCAGTAGTATCGATGACAGAGGCGACACTGAAGCTTTCTTT
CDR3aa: CASSIDDRGDTEAFF

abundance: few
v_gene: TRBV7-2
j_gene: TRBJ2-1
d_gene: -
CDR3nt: TGTGCCAGCAGCCAAGACGGCGGCACCTCCTACAATGAGCAGTTCTTC
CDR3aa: CASSQDGGTSYNEQFF

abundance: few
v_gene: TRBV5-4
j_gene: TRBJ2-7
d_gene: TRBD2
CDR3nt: TGTGCCAGCAGCCGGACTAGCGGGACTTACGAGCAGTACTTC
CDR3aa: CASSRTSGTYEQYF

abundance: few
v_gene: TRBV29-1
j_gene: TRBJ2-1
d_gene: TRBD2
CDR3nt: TGCAGCGTTGAAAAGGTAGCGGGAGGTAGTGAGCAGTTCTTC
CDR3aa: CSVEKVAGGSEQFF

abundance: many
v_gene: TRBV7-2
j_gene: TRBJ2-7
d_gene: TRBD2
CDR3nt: TGTGCCAGCAGCTTTGACGGCGGGAGCTCCTACGAGCAGTACTTC
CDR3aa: CASSFDGGSSYEQYF

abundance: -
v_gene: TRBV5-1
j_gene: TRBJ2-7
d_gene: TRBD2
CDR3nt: TGCGCCAGCAGCTTGGAGGGGATAGCGGGTTCCCTCTCCTACGAGCAGTACTTC
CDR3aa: CASSLEGIAGSLSYEQYF

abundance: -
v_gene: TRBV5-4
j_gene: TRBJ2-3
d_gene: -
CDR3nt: TGTGCCAGCAGCTTAGAGCCTTTAGGCACAGATACGCAGTATTTT
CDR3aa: CASSLEPLGTDTQYF

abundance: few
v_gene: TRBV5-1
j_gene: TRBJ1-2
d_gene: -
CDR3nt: TGCGCCAGCAGCGAGCTATACAGGGTCGGTGGCTACACCTTC
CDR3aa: CASSELYRVGGYTF

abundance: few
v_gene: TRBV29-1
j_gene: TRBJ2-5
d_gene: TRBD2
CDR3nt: TGCAGCGTTGTGGCTAGCGGGGATGAGACCCAGTACTTC
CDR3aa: CSVVASGDETQYF

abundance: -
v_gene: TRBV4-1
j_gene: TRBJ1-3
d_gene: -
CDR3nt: TGCGCCAGCAGCCAACAAACGGTTTTCTCTGGAAACACCATATATTTT
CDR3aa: CASSQQTVFSGNTIYF